This paragraph covers one T cell receptor beta chain sequence. Its antigen remains undetermined. Base qualities were left out, and no much larger clone turns up one base away. Deletion took 2 bases off V and 6 bases off J, with a span of 11 bases between the germline ends. CDR1 and CDR2 are drawn from the germline V gene: MNHEY, SVGAGI. Spanning cysteine to phenylalanine, the CDR3 consists of 14 amino acids. Solely the CDR3 DNA is kept, with 42 bases framed from the first base. These data belong to a study of blood T cell repertoires in COVID-19 (dated by TCRdb to the early 2020s). Some background on the complete study: Samples covering the acute and convalescent phases of COVID-19 were provided by collaborators in the United States, Italy and Spain. Where available, HLA class I and class II types were taken from metadata supplied by the sample provider and were not determined by assay-based typing. Samples were obtained from the ongoing ImmuneRACE study (first 160 participants) and from about 1,300 subjects provided by 6 global collaborators. The dataset comprised deeply sampled blood TCRbeta repertoires from subjects exposed to, actively infected with, or recovered from COVID-19. The sample metadata nearly always contained a de-identified subject ID, COVID-19 status, age in years and sex. The material from the prospective study consisted of cDNA or gDNA derived from T cells, B-cell-depleted T cells, or PBMCs. The repertoires were released in a freely available public database meant as a resource for research on the immune response to SARS-CoV-2.

TCRbeta CDR3 regions were amplified from genomic DNA using the immunoSEQ Assay, a bias-controlled multiplex PCR. The source study handled its data this way. Within the assay, amplification of reference gene primers was used to estimate how many nucleated cells each sample contained. Sequence reads were collapsed and filtered to measure the absolute abundance of every unique TCRbeta CDR3 rearrangement. For each sample, productive Simpson clonality was calculated by taking the square root of Simpson's diversity index across productive rearrangements. Not all clones reach the TCRdb copy of this immuneACCESS table, which keeps in-frame sequences only. Checked studies attribute under half of the gap to unresolved V genes and leave the rest unexplained. V and J calls and clone size are given by that table; D and trimming were obtained from the DNA. A total of 110,000 to 150,000 clones appear in this sample, 80% to 85% of them only once. The top ten hold less than 4.5% of the sample.

Results the study describes overall, beyond this receptor: The quantity of clinical and demographic metadata differed by source and by participant and was supplied without curation.

The collaborating institutions used their own protocols to collect whole blood in K2EDTA tubes. For TCRbeta analysis, collaborators shipped samples in one of three forms: frozen whole blood, isolated PBMCs, or DNA extracted from either of those sample types. Sample: peripheral blood. The chain uses TRBV6-5 and TRBJ2-4; no D gene can be assigned with confidence. This clonotype was obtained from an elderly woman with acute or convalescent COVID-19. CDR3 sequence: CASSYPSSRNIQYF. The nucleotide sequence is given as TGTGCCAGCAGTTACCCCAGTAGCAGAAACATTCAGTACTTC.